Listed here are 30 T cell receptor beta chains from one sample, sequenced in a study of cytomegalovirus exposure and HLA in healthy donors. Researchers ran the PCR with 60 Vbeta and 13 Jbeta primers. Generated by immunoSEQ multiplex PCR, the TCRdb table keeps only in-frame clones and is missing some. The sample gives just under 95,000 clones, 81% of which show up once; 0.95% to 1.5% is in the top ten. Source material: PBMCs. These receptors were obtained from a girl between 2 and 10 years old in good health and CMV-seropositive.

The chain combines TRBV9 with TRBJ1-5, with unresolved D. Germline V gene data show CDR1 as SGDLS and CDR2 as YYNGEE. V lost 0 bases to trimming and J lost 2 bases, with 9 bases between them. The CDR3 is made up of 15 amino acids. The CDR3 DNA follows: TGTGCCAGCAGCGTAGGAGGTCGTGGCAATCAGCCCCAGCATTTT. Its translation is CASSVGGRGNQPQHF.

This sequence joins TRBV19 and TRBJ1-2; no clear D gene. The CDR3 is 9 amino acids. The V end was cut by 9 bases, the J end by 8 bases, with 7 bases between. Germline assignment: CDR1 LNHDA and CDR2 SQIVND (reference sequence). The CDR3 loop is CASGEGYTF. DNA for the CDR3: TGTGCCAGCGGGGAGGGCTACACCTTC.

The chain carries TRBV28 and TRBJ1-5, with TRBD1 matching 7 bases. This CDR3 is 13 amino acids long. Germline assignment: CDR1 MDHEN and CDR2 SYDVKM. V trimming: 3 bases; J trimming: 11 bases; junction bases outside the gene matches: 7. CDR3 nucleotide sequence: TGTGCCAGCAGTTTGGACAGGTGGGGGGCCCAGCATTTT. Protein product: CASSLDRWGAQHF.

The chain recombines TRBV6-1 with TRBJ2-1, with D perhaps matching TRBD1 (6 bases). From germline, CDR1 is MNHNS and CDR2 SASEGT. The ends were cut back, 1 base at V and 2 bases at J, with 9 bases in the middle. The CDR3 is 15 residues long. CDR3 in amino acids: CASSEGQEAYNEQFF. Written as DNA, the CDR3 is TGTGCCAGCAGTGAAGGACAGGAGGCCTACAATGAGCAGTTCTTC.

V usage is TRBV5-4 and J usage is TRBJ2-1; D gene ambiguous. CDR1 is SGHNT and CDR2 is YYREEE in the germline V gene (reference sequence). Trimming removed 3 bases from V and 7 bases from J, with 17 bases in between. The length of the CDR3 is 15 residues. The CDR3, as DNA: TGTGCCAGCAGCTCCACGGGTACTCTTGGGAATGAGCAGTTCTTC. It specifies CASSSTGTLGNEQFF. The whole variable domain, remainder taken from reference TRBV5-4 and TRBJ2-1, is ETGVTQSPTHLIKTRGQQVTLRCSSQSGHNTVSWYQQALGQGPQFIFQYYREEENGRGNFPPRFSGLQFPNYSSELNVNALELDDSALYLCASSSTGTLGNEQFFGPGTRLTVL.

The rearrangement joins TRBV2 to TRBJ2-7; D gene unclear. This CDR3 spans 12 amino acids. Germline CDR1 is SNHLY and CDR2 is FYNNEI. The germline V and J ends were trimmed by 6 bases and 0 bases, with 6 bases remaining between them. CDR3 sequence: CASSRDSYEQYF. The CDR3 DNA is TGTGCCAGCAGCCGCGACTCCTACGAGCAGTACTTC.

This clone is a singleton in its sample. The chain links TRBV28 to TRBJ1-1; D call uncertain. The germline gives CDR1 MDHEN, CDR2 SYDVKM. The CDR3 runs 11 residues. Trimming shortened V by 3 bases and J by 8 bases, and 7 bases separated the two germline ends. The CDR3 DNA is TGTGCCAGCAGTTTGCGGGAAGAAGCTTTCTTT. This gives the protein CASSLREEAFF.

The chain uses TRBV6-6 and TRBJ1-1; tentatively, D is TRBD1 (6 bases). The V and J ends lost 0 bases and 7 bases respectively, with 15 bases between them. CDR3 length: 15 residues. The germline V gene encodes CDR1 MNHNY and CDR2 SVGAGI (reference sequence). The CDR3 spells CASSYSTSQGSEAFF. In DNA, the CDR3 is TGTGCCAGCAGTTACTCGACGTCACAGGGAAGTGAAGCTTTCTTT.

This clone was seen many times. The V call is TRBV6-5, the J call TRBJ2-1; 11 bases agree with TRBD1. The germline CDR1 and CDR2 sequences are MNHEY and SVGAGI. After removal of 4 bases from V and 8 bases from J, the junction contained 10 bases not matched to a gene. The CDR3 contains 16 residues. CDR3 amino acids: CASSSPPGQGDDEQFF. The CDR3, as DNA: TGTGCCAGCAGTTCCCCTCCGGGACAGGGGGACGATGAGCAGTTCTTC.

The gene calls are TRBV18 and TRBJ1-2; TRBD1 matches 7 bases. Germline V gives CDR1 KGHSH, CDR2 LQKENI. Germline trimming cut 3 bases from V and 8 bases from J; bases unmatched to any gene: 9. The CDR3 consists of 14 residues. CDR3 protein: CASSPLQGSGGYTF. For the CDR3, the DNA is TGTGCCAGCTCACCGTTACAGGGGAGTGGCGGCTACACCTTC.

The chain carries TRBV19 and TRBJ2-3, with 10 bases identical to TRBD1. After removal of 2 bases from V and 7 bases from J, the junction contained 9 bases not matched to a gene. There are 16 residues in the CDR3. The germline V gene has CDR1 LNHDA and CDR2 SQIVND (reference sequence). Written as DNA, the CDR3 is TGTGCCAGTAGTATATATTATCGACAGGGGGCAAATACGCAGTATTTT. It specifies CASSIYYRQGANTQYF.

This clone showed up just once. The chain is built from TRBV27 and TRBJ1-2; possibly TRBD1 for D (6 bases). The CDR3 consists of 12 residues. Germline V CDR1 and CDR2: MNHEY, SMNVEV (reference sequence). Trimming shortened V by 6 bases and J by 4 bases, and 9 bases separated the two germline ends. The CDR3 is CASSDRSYGYTF. The CDR3 DNA is TGTGCCAGCAGCGACAGGAGCTATGGCTACACCTTC.

The V call is TRBV29-1, the J call TRBJ2-5; D is perhaps TRBD2 (5 bases). V was cut by 4 bases and J by 4 bases, with 13 bases left in between. Germline values: CDR1 SQVTM, CDR2 ANQGSEA. This CDR3 contains 13 residues. The CDR3 here is CSVAPPGRETQYF. DNA for the CDR3: TGCAGCGTTGCCCCACCGGGGAGAGAGACCCAGTACTTC.

This sequence joins TRBV5-1 and TRBJ1-2; no definite D call. The CDR3 runs 14 residues. V was shortened by 4 bases and J by 7 bases, with 17 bases between the two germline ends. The V gene's germline CDR1 is SGHRS and CDR2 YFSETQ. The CDR3 spells CASSAGPATGGYTF. The CDR3 DNA follows: TGCGCCAGCAGCGCGGGTCCTGCGACGGGTGGCTACACCTTC.

The chain combines TRBV5-4 with TRBJ2-7; TRBD1 aligns across 10 bases. V gave up 3 bases and J gave up 7 bases; unmatched junction bases: 7. CDR1 is SGHNT, CDR2 YYREEE, per germline (reference sequence). The length of the CDR3 is 14 residues. The CDR3 sequence: CASSYDRGREEQYF. The CDR3 nucleotides are TGTGCCAGCAGCTACGACAGGGGGCGGGAGGAGCAGTACTTC.

The sample holds one count of this clone. The chain uses TRBV5-4 and TRBJ2-7; 9 nucleotides line up with TRBD2. The CDR3 contains 14 residues. The germline V gene encodes CDR1 SGHNT and CDR2 YYREEE (reference sequence). J lost 4 bases, V lost 2 bases, and 4 bases had no gene match. CDR3 bases: TGTGCCAGCAGCTTCGGCGGGAGGGCTTACGAGCAGTACTTC. It yields the protein CASSFGGRAYEQYF. Looking up the rest from reference TRBV5-4 and TRBJ2-7 gives the full variable domain: ETGVTQSPTHLIKTRGQQVTLRCSSQSGHNTVSWYQQALGQGPQFIFQYYREEENGRGNFPPRFSGLQFPNYSSELNVNALELDDSALYLCASSFGGRAYEQYFGPGTRLTVT.

This clone has only a few counts. V is TRBV27 and J is TRBJ2-7; D not resolved. CDR3 length equals 15 residues. V was pared by 1 base and J by 6 bases, with 16 bases between. Germline loops: CDR1 MNHEY, CDR2 SMNVEV (reference sequence). CDR3: CASSLYRVRIREQYF. As DNA, the CDR3 is TGTGCCAGCAGTTTATACCGGGTGAGAATACGCGAGCAGTACTTC.

CDR3 region: CASSQTSTGTQYF. The CDR3 DNA follows: TGTGCCAGCAGTCAGACTAGCACGGGGACCCAGTACTTC. The chain combines TRBV6-5 with TRBJ2-5, with 7 bases identical to TRBD2. V gave up 5 bases and J gave up 7 bases; unmatched junction bases: 7. The CDR3 extends over 13 amino acids. Germline V CDR1 and CDR2: MNHEY, SVGAGI.

The chain couples TRBV5-4 to TRBJ1-2; 7 bases are a match to TRBD1. Unmatched junction bases numbered 18, after V lost 4 bases and J lost 3 bases. Germline V lookup: CDR1 SGHNT, CDR2 YYREEE (reference sequence). This CDR3 has 18 residues. CDR3: CASSLGTPRDRFDYGYTF. The DNA of the CDR3 is TGTGCCAGCAGCCTCGGGACCCCAAGGGACAGATTTGACTATGGCTACACCTTC.

This clone has more than one count but fewer than ten. The sample contains more than one DNA sequence encoding this CDR3. The rearrangement uses TRBV27 and TRBJ2-3; D not certain. V was clipped by 6 bases and J by 3 bases, with 7 bases between them. The V gene's germline CDR1 is MNHEY and CDR2 SMNVEV (reference sequence). The CDR3 loop spans 12 amino acids. The CDR3 sequence is CASSPSTDTQYF. The CDR3 DNA reads as TGTGCCAGCAGCCCTTCGACAGATACGCAGTATTTT.

The chain carries TRBV15 and TRBJ1-1; D is unclear. The CDR3 is made up of 16 amino acids. Germline CDR1 and CDR2: LNHNV and YYDKDF (reference sequence). Trimming removed 5 bases at V and 3 bases at J, with 19 bases between. The CDR3 reads CATSLHRVLRDTEAFF. The DNA for the CDR3 is TGTGCCACCAGCCTCCACCGCGTCCTTCGGGACACTGAAGCTTTCTTT.

The rearrangement links TRBV4-2 to TRBJ2-2; TRBD1 matches at 9 bases. V lost 4 bases and J lost 3; bases outside the gene matches: 6. Germline V lookup: CDR1 LGHNA, CDR2 YNFKEQ. The CDR3 contains 16 residues. CDR3 sequence (DNA): TGTGCCAGCAGCCCTCAACAGGGGGCGGACACCGGGGAGCTGTTTTTT. It is translated as CASSPQQGADTGELFF.

V gene TRBV6-4 combines with J gene TRBJ2-3; tentative D call: TRBD2 (5 bases). CDR3 length: 15 residues. Looked up from germline, CDR1 is MRHNA and CDR2 is SNTAGT. V was cut by 3 bases and J by 3 bases, with 13 bases left in between. CDR3 in amino acids: CASSESAGGTDTQYF. CDR3 nucleotides: TGTGCCAGCAGTGAAAGCGCGGGCGGAACAGATACGCAGTATTTT.

This chain uses TRBV9 with TRBJ2-1; tentative D call: TRBD2 (6 bases). Between the trimmed V and J ends, which lost 0 bases and 5 bases, there was a span of 15 bases. The CDR3 has 16 amino acids. Per germline, CDR1 SGDLS and CDR2 YYNGEE. The CDR3 region is CASSVGGVLGDNEQFF. The CDR3 coding sequence is TGTGCCAGCAGCGTAGGGGGGGTGCTTGGGGACAATGAGCAGTTCTTC.

The genes are TRBV29-1 and TRBJ1-1, with 7 bases aligning to TRBD1. CDR1 and CDR2 from the germline V gene are SQVTM and ANQGSEA. The CDR3 loop spans 12 amino acids. Unmatched junction bases numbered 8, after V lost 5 bases and J lost 8 bases. This CDR3 reads CSVSKGASEAFF. The DNA of the CDR3 is TGCAGCGTTAGTAAGGGGGCGAGCGAAGCTTTCTTT. Variable domain in full (rest from reference TRBV29-1 and TRBJ1-1): SAVISQKPSRDICQRGTSLTIQCQVDSQVTMMFWYRQQPGQSLTLIATANQGSEATYESGFVIDKFPISRPNLTFSTLTVSNMSPEDSSIYLCSVSKGASEAFFGQGTRLTVV.

This clone came up once. The chain uses TRBV28 and TRBJ1-3, with 7 bases fitting TRBD1. The J segment lost 6 bases and the V segment lost 1 base, leaving 6 bases of the junction unmatched. The germline V gene has CDR1 MDHEN and CDR2 SYDVKM. CDR3 length equals 15 residues. CDR3 protein: CASSLSDREINTIYF. In nucleotides, the CDR3 is TGTGCCAGCAGTTTATCTGACAGGGAAATAAACACCATATATTTT.

CDR3 nucleotides: TGTGCCAGCAACCCGACTAGCGGGAGCGATGAGCAGTTCTTC. It codes for CASNPTSGSDEQFF. The chain carries TRBV6-1 and TRBJ2-1; 12 bases are a match to TRBD2. Losses at the gene ends were 7 bases for V and 8 bases for J; bases not matched to a gene: 6. Germline V CDR1 and CDR2: MNHNS, SASEGT. The CDR3 covers 14 residues.

The chain uses TRBV30 and TRBJ2-3; D remains unclear. Trimming left V 0 bases short and J 2 bases short, with 6 bases between. Germline CDR1 GTSNPN, CDR2 SVGIG (reference sequence). This CDR3 is built from 13 residues. This chain's CDR3 is CAWSVRLTDTQYF. The CDR3 DNA follows: TGTGCCTGGAGTGTGAGGCTCACAGATACGCAGTATTTT.

This sequence joins TRBV9 and TRBJ1-2, with D perhaps TRBD1 (6 bases). The CDR3 runs 15 residues. Germline CDR1 and CDR2: SGDLS and YYNGEE. V dropped 0 bases and J dropped 3 bases, with 12 bases sitting between them. The CDR3 bases are TGTGCCAGCAGCGTAGTGGGGGCCCCTGACTATGGCTACACCTTC. This sequence encodes CASSVVGAPDYGYTF.

The J gene is TRBJ1-1, the V gene TRBV18; weak D call: TRBD1 (6 bases). The CDR3 is made up of 14 amino acids. In germline, CDR1 is KGHSH, CDR2 LQKENI. Trimming pared 8 bases from V and 0 bases from J, leaving 13 bases between. The CDR3 DNA reads as TGTGCCAGCACCCGGGGGGCCATGAACACTGAAGCTTTCTTT. It specifies CASTRGAMNTEAFF.